This TCR beta chain was recovered during a study of neurological immune-mediated disorders. Study-level findings and limits: Whereas HTLV-1-associated myelopathy showed the most TCR clonal expansion, multiple sclerosis showed the least, with levels below those of healthy controls.

V was cut by 5 bases and J by 0 bases, with 11 bases left in between. There are 15 residues in the CDR3. Germline V gene data show CDR1 as MNHEY and CDR2 as SMNVEV (reference sequence). Sorted libraries drew on about a million CD4+ or CD8+ T cells. The cDNA came from 5'RACE with 10-nucleotide random UMIs. Via MiXCR, TCRdb re-called the 5' RACE reads, giving one row per CDR3 protein. The sample lists 16,000 or so distinct CDR3 sequences; 9% to 10% were seen once. The table lists this clonotype with many counts. Its antigen is still unknown. J is TRBJ2-1 and V is TRBV27; maybe TRBD1 (6 bases). Sequencing input: CD8+ T cells from blood. The clonotype originates from a man aged 45-60 years in good health. For the CDR3, the DNA is TGTGCCAGCAGTCCCGACAGGAGCTCCTACAATGAGCAGTTCTTC. Translated, it gives CASSPDRSSYNEQFF.